Below are 22 T cell receptor beta chains sequenced from a single sample in a study of low-dose radiotherapy and immunotherapy resistance in tumors. Described time point: after trial treatment. Treatment defined: LDRT plus nivolumab, ipilimumab, low-dose cyclophosphamide and aspirin (RACIN trial). Amplification, which lasted 20 to 25 PCR cycles, used a constant-region primer and V-primer adapter to amplify TCRs. Using its own MiXCR run on the reads, TCRdb lists one record per CDR3 protein. The table shows about 52,000 distinct CDR3 sequences, with around 34% occurring only once. The sample in question was PBMCs, obtained after low-dose radiotherapy plus immunotherapy. Receptors originate from a male donor with rectosigmoid adenocarcinoma.

This clonotype was seen only a few times. The CDR3 is CASSTSSGESTDTQYF. CDR3 DNA sequence: TGTGCCAGCAGTACCTCTAGCGGGGAGAGCACAGATACGCAGTATTTT. The chain is built from TRBV12-3 or TRBV12-4 and TRBJ2-3; 9 nucleotides agree with TRBD2. V gave up 5 bases and J gave up 0 bases; unmatched junction bases: 6. The CDR3 has 16 residues.

At least ten counts were recorded for this clonotype. V and J are TRBV28 and TRBJ1-2; TRBD1 might be the D (5 bases). CDR1 and CDR2 from the germline V gene are MDHEN and SYDVKM. The CDR3 length is 12 residues. The V and J ends lost 6 bases and 6 bases respectively, with 11 bases between them. This CDR3 is CASSPGTHGYTF. CDR3 nucleotide sequence: TGTGCCAGCAGCCCCGGGACTCATGGCTACACCTTC.

The sample holds a few counts of this clonotype. This chain joins TRBV27 and TRBJ2-6; D gene uncertain. Germline V gene lookup returns CDR1 MNHEY and CDR2 SMNVEV (reference sequence). V lost 7 bases to trimming and J lost 2 bases, with 9 bases between them. This CDR3 spans 14 amino acids. CDR3 residues: CASIWSAGANVLTF. Here the CDR3 DNA reads TGTGCCAGCATCTGGAGTGCTGGGGCCAACGTCCTGACTTTC.

This clonotype was detected ten times or more. The rearrangement uses TRBV19 and TRBJ2-3, with D possibly being TRBD1 (5 bases). The germline V gene has CDR1 LNHDA and CDR2 SQIVND (reference sequence). Trimming took off 3 bases at V and 0 bases at J, with 13 bases between the two ends. The length of the CDR3 is 16 residues. The CDR3: CASSIPDRASTDTQYF. CDR3 coding DNA: TGTGCCAGTAGTATCCCCGACAGAGCTAGCACAGATACGCAGTATTTT.

The V call is TRBV18, the J call TRBJ2-1; the match to TRBD1 covers 9 bases. The CDR3 loop spans 16 amino acids. V dropped 6 bases and J dropped 2; count of bases not matched to a gene: 8. Germline CDR1 and CDR2: KGHSH and LQKENI. The CDR3 here is CASSRLRQGAYNEQFF. The CDR3, as DNA: TGTGCCAGCTCTAGGCTTCGACAGGGGGCCTACAATGAGCAGTTCTTC.

The CDR3 loop is CASKGPTDTQYF. In DNA, the CDR3 is TGTGCCAGCAAGGGTCCCACAGATACGCAGTATTTT. The chain uses TRBV2 and TRBJ2-3, with D unresolved. Germline V gene data show CDR1 as SNHLY and CDR2 as FYNNEI. V was trimmed by 7 bases and J by 2 bases, leaving 7 bases between them. The CDR3 is 12 amino acids.

This clonotype has only a few counts. The J gene is TRBJ2-3, the V gene TRBV10-1; possibly TRBD2 for D (6 bases). Trimming took 0 bases from V and 0 from J, leaving 13 bases between them. This CDR3 contains 17 residues. CDR1 and CDR2 from the germline V gene are WNHNN and SYGVQD (reference sequence). CDR3 in amino acids: CASSESRGRTSTDTQYF. CDR3 sequence (DNA): TGCGCCAGCAGTGAGTCGCGGGGACGAACTAGCACAGATACGCAGTATTTT.

CDR3 residues: CASRRLGGRVETQYF. The CDR3 bases are TGTGCCAGCAGACGCCTTGGGGGGCGCGTAGAGACCCAGTACTTC. V usage is TRBV11-2 and J usage is TRBJ2-5, with D perhaps TRBD1 or TRBD2 (6 bases each). The V end was cut by 6 bases, the J end by 4 bases, with 18 bases between. Germline CDR1 is SGHAT and CDR2 is FQNNGV. There are 15 residues in the CDR3.

This clonotype was detected ten times or more. V and J are TRBV5-1 and TRBJ2-7, with a possible D match to TRBD1 (6 bases). This CDR3 has 15 amino acids. Germline lookup yields CDR1 SGHRS and CDR2 YFSETQ. The ends were cut back, 0 bases at V and 2 bases at J, with 12 bases in the middle. In DNA form, the CDR3 reads TGCGCCAGCAGCTTGGGCGACAGGCCCCCCTACGAGCAGTACTTC. Translating gives CASSLGDRPPYEQYF.

This clonotype came up once. This sequence joins TRBV6-4 and TRBJ1-1; D call uncertain. Looked up from germline, CDR1 is MRHNA and CDR2 is SNTAGT. The V end lost 2 bases, the J end lost 2 bases, and 6 bases lay between the germline ends. CDR3 length: 13 amino acids. CDR3 DNA sequence: TGTGCCAGCAGTGACGGGTCAAACACTGAAGCTTTCTTT. Its protein is CASSDGSNTEAFF.

Ten or more counts support this clonotype. The chain combines TRBV4-3 with TRBJ1-6; D is ambiguous. Germline CDR1 reads LGHNA; CDR2 reads YSLEER. The CDR3 is made up of 16 amino acids. The V gene lost 0 bases and the J gene lost 10 bases, with 16 bases spanning the gap. The CDR3 loop reads CASSQEGRILGSPLHF. DNA of the CDR3: TGCGCCAGCAGCCAAGAAGGGCGAATCCTCGGGTCACCCCTCCACTTT.

This clonotype counts as medium-sized. CDR3 region: CASRGIAVTYEQYF. CDR3 sequence (DNA): TGTGCCAGCAGAGGCATAGCGGTTACCTACGAGCAGTACTTC. The V gene is TRBV28, the J gene TRBJ2-7, with a weak D call TRBD2 (6 bases). This CDR3 is built from 14 residues. CDR1 and CDR2 from the germline V gene are MDHEN and SYDVKM. Trimming pared 6 bases from V and 2 bases from J, leaving 14 bases between.

This clonotype was counted at least ten times. The J gene is TRBJ1-1, the V gene TRBV7-9, with 8 bases fitting TRBD1. CDR1 and CDR2 from the germline V gene are SEHNR and FQNEAQ (reference sequence). With V trimmed by 1 base and J by 8 bases, 0 bases remained unmatched. This CDR3 comprises 12 residues. CDR3 nucleotide sequence: TGTGCCAGCAGCTTAGGGGACAGGGAAGCTTTCTTT. Residues: CASSLGDREAFF.

J is TRBJ2-1 and V is TRBV6-2 or TRBV6-3; possible D gene TRBD1, 5 bases. Trimming cost V 2 bases and J 5 bases, with 16 bases left between them. Germline V lookup: CDR1 MNHEY, CDR2 SVGEGT. The CDR3 is made up of 16 amino acids. The CDR3 region has the DNA TGTGCCAGCAGTTACAGGGGATCCGGACCCGACAATGAGCAGTTCTTC. Translation gives CASSYRGSGPDNEQFF.

This clonotype appeared many times. The CDR3 is CASRPETGMNTEAFF. In DNA form, the CDR3 reads TGTGCCAGCAGACCAGAGACAGGGATGAACACTGAAGCTTTCTTT. V usage is TRBV28 and J usage is TRBJ1-1; 7 bases agree with TRBD1. CDR3 length: 15 amino acids. Germline-derived CDR1 and CDR2 are MDHEN and SYDVKM. The trim removed 6 bases at V and 0 bases at J, leaving 7 bases unmatched.

V and J are TRBV4-1 and TRBJ2-2, with D tentatively TRBD2 (6 bases). Germline V gene data show CDR1 as MGHRA and CDR2 as YSYEKL. V lost 4 bases and J lost 1, with 13 bases in between. This CDR3 spans 16 amino acids. CDR3 DNA sequence: TGCGCCAGCAGCCCCCCGGGGCGGGGGAACACCGGGGAGCTGTTTTTT. Protein product: CASSPPGRGNTGELFF.

The sample holds many counts of this clonotype. The rearrangement uses TRBV6-2 or TRBV6-3 and TRBJ1-4; D remains ambiguous. The CDR3 loop spans 16 amino acids. Germline V gives CDR1 MNHEY, CDR2 SVGEGT. Trimming took 4 bases from V and 0 from J, leaving 12 bases between them. The DNA of the CDR3 is TGTGCCAGCAGTTTTGGGCCGGCCTCAACTAATGAAAAACTGTTTTTT. Protein sequence: CASSFGPASTNEKLFF.

The rearrangement links TRBV6-6 to TRBJ2-5, with 11 bases aligning to TRBD2. The CDR3 covers 15 residues. Germline V gene data show CDR1 as MNHNY and CDR2 as SVGAGI (reference sequence). Germline trimming cut 6 bases from V and 5 bases from J; bases unmatched to any gene: 8. The CDR3 loop is CASRVTSGGRETQYF. The CDR3 nucleotides read TGTGCCAGCAGGGTTACTAGCGGGGGTAGGGAGACCCAGTACTTC.

Ten or more counts support this clonotype. The chain has TRBV6-2 or TRBV6-3 and TRBJ2-2; no reliable D call. The ends were cut back, 0 bases at V and 7 bases at J, with 6 bases in the middle. The CDR3 spans 13 residues. CDR1 and CDR2 from the germline V gene are MNHEY and SVGEGT. CDR3 protein: CASSYSIGGELFF. CDR3 coding DNA: TGTGCCAGCAGTTACTCGATAGGCGGGGAGCTGTTTTTT.

At least ten counts were recorded for this clonotype. CDR3 nucleotide sequence: TGTGCCAGCAGCTTGCAGGGTTCAGATACGCAGTATTTT. Translating it yields CASSLQGSDTQYF. The chain employs TRBV7-6 and TRBJ2-3; D is possibly TRBD1 (5 bases). The V gene lost 3 bases and the J gene lost 4 bases, with 8 bases spanning the gap. The CDR3 is 13 amino acids. Germline values: CDR1 SGHVS, CDR2 FNYEAQ.

The sample holds many counts of this clonotype. The chain recombines TRBV4-3 with TRBJ1-3; 11 bases match TRBD1. The CDR3 is made up of 16 amino acids. Trimming took 4 bases from V and 2 from J; bases not matched to a gene: 4. Germline V lookup: CDR1 LGHNA, CDR2 YSLEER. The CDR3 DNA is TGCGCCAGCAGCCCGGGACAGGGGGTCGCTGGAAACACCATATATTTT. It is translated as CASSPGQGVAGNTIYF.

The chain links TRBV7-9 to TRBJ2-5, with D possibly being TRBD1 (7 bases). Germline CDR1 and CDR2: SEHNR and FQNEAQ (reference sequence). CDR3 length equals 15 residues. V gave up 5 bases and J gave up 5 bases, with 18 bases separating them. CDR3 nucleotide sequence: TGTGCCAGCAGCCCGAACGCCGCAGGGGGGGAGACCCAGTACTTC. Translated, it gives CASSPNAAGGETQYF.